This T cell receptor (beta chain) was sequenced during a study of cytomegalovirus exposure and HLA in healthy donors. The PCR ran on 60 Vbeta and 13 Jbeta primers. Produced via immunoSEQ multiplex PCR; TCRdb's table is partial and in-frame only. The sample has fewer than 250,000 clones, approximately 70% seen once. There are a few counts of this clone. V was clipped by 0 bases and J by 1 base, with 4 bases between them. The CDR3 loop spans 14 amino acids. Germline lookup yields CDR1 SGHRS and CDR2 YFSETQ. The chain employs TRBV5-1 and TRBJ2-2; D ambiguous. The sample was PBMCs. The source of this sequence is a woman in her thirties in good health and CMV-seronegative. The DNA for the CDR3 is TGCGCCAGCAGCTTGGCACAGAACACCGGGGAGCTGTTTTTT. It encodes CASSLAQNTGELFF.